This TCR beta chain was identified in a study of PD-L1 blockade in urothelial cancer. Germline lookup yields CDR1 MDHEN and CDR2 SYDVKM. The CDR3 runs to 11 residues. Trimming pared 4 bases from V and 8 bases from J, leaving 7 bases between. Noted time point: peripheral blood 6 weeks after treatment start. It was locally advanced or metastatic urothelial carcinoma that patients had. Pretreatment and on-treatment blood mononuclear cell samples were taken, totaling between 1 and 8 time points per patient. A spike-in of synthetic TCR analog templates was added to each PCR. Generated by immunoSEQ multiplex PCR, the TCRdb table keeps only in-frame clones and is missing some. The top ten hold around 4% of the sample, which has 90,000 to 130,000 clones, about 91% seen once.

The specimen comprised PBMCs, sampled around atezolizumab (anti-PD-L1) treatment. This TCR came from a man in his 60s with urothelial cancer. This chain connects TRBV28 to TRBJ2-3; D is undetermined. The CDR3 nucleotides are TGTGCCAGCAGTTCGCAGGTTACGCAGTATTTT. The encoded protein is CASSSQVTQYF.